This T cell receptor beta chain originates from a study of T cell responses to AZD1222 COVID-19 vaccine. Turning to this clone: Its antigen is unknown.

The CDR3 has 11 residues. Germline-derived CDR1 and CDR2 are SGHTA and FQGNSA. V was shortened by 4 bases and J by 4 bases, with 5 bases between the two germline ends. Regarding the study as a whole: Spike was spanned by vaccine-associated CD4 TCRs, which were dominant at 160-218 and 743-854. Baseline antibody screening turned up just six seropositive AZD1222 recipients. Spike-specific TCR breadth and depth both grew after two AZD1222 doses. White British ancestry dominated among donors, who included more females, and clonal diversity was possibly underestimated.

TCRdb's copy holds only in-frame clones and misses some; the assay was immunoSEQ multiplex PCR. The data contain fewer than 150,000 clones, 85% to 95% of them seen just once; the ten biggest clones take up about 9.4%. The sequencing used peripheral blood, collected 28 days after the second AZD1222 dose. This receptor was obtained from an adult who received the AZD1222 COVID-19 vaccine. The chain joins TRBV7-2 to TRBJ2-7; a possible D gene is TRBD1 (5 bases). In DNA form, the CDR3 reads TGTGCCAGCAGCTACAGGTACGAGCAGTACTTC. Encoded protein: CASSYRYEQYF.